The 2 T cell receptor beta chains reported below all come from one sample, sequenced in a study of cytotoxic CD8 clonotypes in ibrutinib-treated CLL. The method was immunoSEQ multiplex PCR; TCRdb's version includes in-frame clones alone and lacks a portion of them. The sample includes around 140,000 clones, more than 75% of them seen just once. The sequences come from PBMCs, collected after 36 months of ibrutinib treatment. The source of these receptors is a human donor with chronic lymphocytic leukemia.

J is TRBJ2-7 and V is TRBV10-3; D gene ambiguous. V gave up 5 bases and J gave up 9 bases, with 14 bases separating them. The CDR3 spans 12 residues. In germline, CDR1 is ENHRY, CDR2 SYGVKD. CDR3 DNA: TGTGCCATCAGTACGACGGCTACGAGGCAGTACTTC. Protein sequence: CAISTTATRQYF.

The CDR3 DNA sequence: TGTGCCAGCAGCTGGGCGGGGGGGTACCAAGAGACCCAGTACTTC. Translating it yields CASSWAGGYQETQYF. The chain employs TRBV5-4 and TRBJ2-5; 9 positions agree with TRBD2. Per the germline V gene, CDR1 is SGHNT and CDR2 is YYREEE (reference sequence). The CDR3 sequence is 15 residues long. V shed 3 bases, J shed 0 bases, and the junction held 3 bases outside the gene matches.